The source of this T cell receptor beta chain is a study of blood T cell repertoires in COVID-19. At the level of the study: Nucleic acid was either cDNA or gDNA, and it came from T cells, B-cell-depleted T cells, or PBMCs.

Authors' data handling: How many nucleated cells were present was estimated from reference gene primer amplification. The table came from immunoSEQ multiplex PCR; TCRdb's copy has only in-frame clones and leaves some out. V and J calls plus clone size are reproduced from that table; the DNA served to infer D and trimming. The sample lists 400,000 or so clones, around 90% occurring once. The germline CDR1 and CDR2 sequences are MDHEN and SYDVKM. The CDR3 totals 15 residues. V shed 3 bases and J shed 5 bases, with 14 bases lying between them. The chain couples TRBV28 to TRBJ2-1; TRBD1 might be the D (6 bases). The sample was peripheral blood. This receptor was identified in a man aged 18 to 35 with COVID-19, enrolled during active disease. The CDR3 is CASSFWGLLHNEQFF. DNA of the CDR3: TGTGCCAGCAGTTTTTGGGGGCTCCTCCACAATGAGCAGTTCTTC.